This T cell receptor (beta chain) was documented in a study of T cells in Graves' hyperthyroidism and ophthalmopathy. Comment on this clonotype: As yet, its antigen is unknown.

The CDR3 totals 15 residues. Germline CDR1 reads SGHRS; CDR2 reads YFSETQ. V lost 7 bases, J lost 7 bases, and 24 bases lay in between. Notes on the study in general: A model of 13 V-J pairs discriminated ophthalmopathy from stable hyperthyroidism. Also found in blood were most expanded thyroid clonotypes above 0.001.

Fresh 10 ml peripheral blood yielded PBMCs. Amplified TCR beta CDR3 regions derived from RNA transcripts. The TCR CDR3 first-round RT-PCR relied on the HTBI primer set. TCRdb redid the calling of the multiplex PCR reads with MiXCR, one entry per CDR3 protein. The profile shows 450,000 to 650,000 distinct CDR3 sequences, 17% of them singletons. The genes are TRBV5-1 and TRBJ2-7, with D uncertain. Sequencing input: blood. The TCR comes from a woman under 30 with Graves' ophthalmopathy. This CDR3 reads CASSATDGTYREQYF. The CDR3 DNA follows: TGCGCCAGCTCAGCCACGGACGGTACCTACCGGGAGCAGTACTTC.